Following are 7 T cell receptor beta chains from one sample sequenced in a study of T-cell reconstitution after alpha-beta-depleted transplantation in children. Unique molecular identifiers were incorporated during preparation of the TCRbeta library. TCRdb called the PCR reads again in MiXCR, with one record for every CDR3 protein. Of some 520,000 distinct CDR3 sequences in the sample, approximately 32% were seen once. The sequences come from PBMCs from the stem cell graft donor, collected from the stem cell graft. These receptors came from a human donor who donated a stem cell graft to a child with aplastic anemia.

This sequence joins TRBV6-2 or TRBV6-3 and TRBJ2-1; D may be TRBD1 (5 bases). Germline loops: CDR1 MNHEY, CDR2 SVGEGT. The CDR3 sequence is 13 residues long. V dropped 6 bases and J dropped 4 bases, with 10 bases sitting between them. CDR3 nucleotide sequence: TGTGCCAGCAGGGACAAAACTTACAATGAGCAGTTCTTC. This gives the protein CASRDKTYNEQFF.

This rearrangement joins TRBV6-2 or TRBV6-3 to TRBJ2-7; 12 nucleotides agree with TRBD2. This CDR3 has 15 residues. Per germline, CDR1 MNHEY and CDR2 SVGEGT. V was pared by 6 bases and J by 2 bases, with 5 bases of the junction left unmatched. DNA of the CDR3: TGTGCCAGCAGGCCACTAGCGGGAGGAACCTACGAGCAGTACTTC. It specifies CASRPLAGGTYEQYF.

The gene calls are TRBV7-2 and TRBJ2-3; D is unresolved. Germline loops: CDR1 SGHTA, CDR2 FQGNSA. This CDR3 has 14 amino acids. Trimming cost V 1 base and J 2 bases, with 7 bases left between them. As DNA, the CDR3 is TGTGCCAGCAGCTTAGACAGACTCACAGATACGCAGTATTTT. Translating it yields CASSLDRLTDTQYF.

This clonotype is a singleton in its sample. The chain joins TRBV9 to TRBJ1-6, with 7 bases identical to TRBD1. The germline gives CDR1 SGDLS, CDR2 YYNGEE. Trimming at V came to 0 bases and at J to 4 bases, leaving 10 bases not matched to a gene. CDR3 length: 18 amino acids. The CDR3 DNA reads TGTGCCAGCAGCGTAGATAGTGGGACAGCAAATTATAATTCACCCCTCCACTTT. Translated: CASSVDSGTANYNSPLHF.

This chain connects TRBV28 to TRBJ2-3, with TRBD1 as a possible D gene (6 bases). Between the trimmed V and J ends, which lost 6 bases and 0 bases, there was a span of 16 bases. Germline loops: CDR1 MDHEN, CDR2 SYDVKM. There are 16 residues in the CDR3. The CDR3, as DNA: TGTGCCAGCAGAGTGCCACTGGGGGCAAGCACAGATACGCAGTATTTT. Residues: CASRVPLGASTDTQYF.

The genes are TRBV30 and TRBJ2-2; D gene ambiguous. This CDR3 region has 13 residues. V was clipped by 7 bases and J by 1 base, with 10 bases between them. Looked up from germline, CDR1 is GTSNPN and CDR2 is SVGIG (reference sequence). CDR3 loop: CASSDGNTGELFF. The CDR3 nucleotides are TGTGCCTCCTCGGACGGGAACACCGGGGAGCTGTTTTTT.

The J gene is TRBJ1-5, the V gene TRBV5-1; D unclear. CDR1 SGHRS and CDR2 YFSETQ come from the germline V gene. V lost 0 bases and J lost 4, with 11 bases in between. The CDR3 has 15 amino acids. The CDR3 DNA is TGCGCCAGCAGCTTGGATGGCAGCCGAAATCAGCCCCAGCATTTT. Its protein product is CASSLDGSRNQPQHF.